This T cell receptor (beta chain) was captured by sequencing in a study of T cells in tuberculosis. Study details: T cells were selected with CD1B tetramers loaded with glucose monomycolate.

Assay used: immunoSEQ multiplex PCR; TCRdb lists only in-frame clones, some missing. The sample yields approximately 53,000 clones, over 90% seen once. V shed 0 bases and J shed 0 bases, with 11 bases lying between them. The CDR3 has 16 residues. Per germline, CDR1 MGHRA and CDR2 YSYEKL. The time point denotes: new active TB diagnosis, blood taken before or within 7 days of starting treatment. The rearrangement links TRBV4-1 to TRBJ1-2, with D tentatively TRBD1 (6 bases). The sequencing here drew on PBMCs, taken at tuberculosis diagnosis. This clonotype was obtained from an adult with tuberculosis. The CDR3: CASSQDDAGANYGYTF. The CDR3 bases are TGCGCCAGCAGCCAAGATGACGCAGGGGCTAACTATGGCTACACCTTC.